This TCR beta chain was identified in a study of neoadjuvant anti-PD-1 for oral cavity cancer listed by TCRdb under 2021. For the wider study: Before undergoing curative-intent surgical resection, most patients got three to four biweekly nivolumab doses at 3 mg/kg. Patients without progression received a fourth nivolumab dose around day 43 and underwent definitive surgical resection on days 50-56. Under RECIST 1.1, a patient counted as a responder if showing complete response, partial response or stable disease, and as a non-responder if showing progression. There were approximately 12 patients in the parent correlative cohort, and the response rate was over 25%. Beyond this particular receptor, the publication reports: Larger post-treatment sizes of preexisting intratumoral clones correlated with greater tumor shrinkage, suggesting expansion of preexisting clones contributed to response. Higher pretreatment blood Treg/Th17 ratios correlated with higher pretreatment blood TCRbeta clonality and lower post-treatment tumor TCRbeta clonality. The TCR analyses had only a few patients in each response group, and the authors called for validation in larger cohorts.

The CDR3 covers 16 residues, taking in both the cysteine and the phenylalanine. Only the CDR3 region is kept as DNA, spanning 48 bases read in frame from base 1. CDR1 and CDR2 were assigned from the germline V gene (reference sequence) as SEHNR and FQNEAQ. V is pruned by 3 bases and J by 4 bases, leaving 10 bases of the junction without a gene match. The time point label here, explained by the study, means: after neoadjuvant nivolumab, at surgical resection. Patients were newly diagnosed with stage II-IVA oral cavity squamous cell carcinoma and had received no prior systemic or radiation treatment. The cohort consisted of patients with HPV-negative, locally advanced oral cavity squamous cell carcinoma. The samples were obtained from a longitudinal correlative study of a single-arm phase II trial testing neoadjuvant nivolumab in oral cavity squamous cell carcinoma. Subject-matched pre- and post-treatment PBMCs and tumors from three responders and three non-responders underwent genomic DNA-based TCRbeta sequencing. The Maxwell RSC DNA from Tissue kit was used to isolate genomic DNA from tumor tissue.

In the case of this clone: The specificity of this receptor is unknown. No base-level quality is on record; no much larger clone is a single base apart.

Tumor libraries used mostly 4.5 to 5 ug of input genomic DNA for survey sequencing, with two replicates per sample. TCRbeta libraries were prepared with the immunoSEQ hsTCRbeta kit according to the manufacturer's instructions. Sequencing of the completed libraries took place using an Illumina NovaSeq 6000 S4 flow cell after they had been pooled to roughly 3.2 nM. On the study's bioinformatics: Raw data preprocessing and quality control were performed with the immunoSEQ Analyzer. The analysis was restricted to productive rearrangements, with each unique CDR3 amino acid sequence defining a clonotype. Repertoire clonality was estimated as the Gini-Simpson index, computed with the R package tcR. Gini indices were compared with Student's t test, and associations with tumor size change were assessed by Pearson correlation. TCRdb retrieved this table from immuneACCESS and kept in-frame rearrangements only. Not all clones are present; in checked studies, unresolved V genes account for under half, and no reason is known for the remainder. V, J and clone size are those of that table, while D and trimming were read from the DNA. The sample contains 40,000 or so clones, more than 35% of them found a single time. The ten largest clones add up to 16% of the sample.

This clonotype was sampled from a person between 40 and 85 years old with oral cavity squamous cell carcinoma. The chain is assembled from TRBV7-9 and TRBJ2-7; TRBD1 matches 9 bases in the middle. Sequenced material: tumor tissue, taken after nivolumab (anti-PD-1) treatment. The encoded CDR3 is CASSFAYGDRVYEQYF. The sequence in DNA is TGTGCCAGCAGCTTCGCCTACGGGGACAGGGTGTACGAGCAGTACTTC.